These 22 T cell receptor beta chains originate from one sample sequenced in a study of shared clonotypes between healthy human individuals (dated by TCRdb to the early 2020s). The library came from the immunoSEQ multiplex PCR assay. The clones in this table, taken by TCRdb from immuneACCESS, are in-frame only. Not every clone is retained; where verified, under half of the shortfall comes from an unresolved V gene, and the cause of the rest is unknown. Within this sample are 2 million to 2.5 million clones, with about nine tenths of them counted one time only. Around 0.4% of the sample goes to the ten largest clones. Specimen: naive CD4+ T cells from PBMCs. Interpreted using the paper, the cell subset or site label stands for: CD45RA+ positively selected. All receptors come from a man between 18 and 35 years old in good health. Some clones in this sample may be carry-over from other donors' samples.

This chain uses TRBV6-5 with TRBJ1-3, with 9 nucleotides matching TRBD1. V was pared by 5 bases and J by 4 bases, with 6 bases of the junction left unmatched. The CDR3 covers 15 residues. Per the germline V gene, CDR1 is MNHEY and CDR2 is SVGAGI. The CDR3 reads CASSVDRGVGNTIYF. The DNA for the CDR3 is TGTGCCAGCAGTGTCGACAGGGGGGTCGGAAACACCATATATTTT.

The chain uses TRBV7-2 and TRBJ2-7; 10 nucleotides align to TRBD1. The CDR3 has 15 amino acids. V shed 0 bases, J shed 6 bases, and the junction held 5 bases outside the gene matches. The germline CDR1 and CDR2 sequences are SGHTA and FQGNSA. The CDR3 DNA is TGTGCCAGCAGCTTAGCCCCGACAGGGGGCGGCGAGCAGTACTTC. Translation: CASSLAPTGGGEQYF.

The chain is built from TRBV11-1 and TRBJ1-1; D gene ambiguous. The CDR3 totals 14 residues. Trimming cost V 1 base and J 4 bases, with 10 bases left between them. CDR1 SGHAT and CDR2 FQDESV come from the germline V gene (reference sequence). CDR3 sequence reads: CASSLVSGVTEAFF. The CDR3 DNA reads TGTGCCAGCAGCTTAGTGTCCGGGGTCACTGAAGCTTTCTTT.

J is TRBJ2-5 and V is TRBV4-3, with D possibly TRBD1 on 5 matching bases. The germline gives CDR1 LGHNA, CDR2 YSLEER. Trimming removed 5 bases from V and 5 bases from J, with 12 bases in between. The CDR3 runs 13 residues. CDR3 sequence (DNA): TGCGCCAGCAGCAATCGACCAGGGGAGACCCAGTACTTC. It yields the protein CASSNRPGETQYF.

This chain links TRBV29-1 with TRBJ1-1; a possible D gene is TRBD1 (5 bases). The CDR3 is 16 amino acids. Per germline, CDR1 SQVTM and CDR2 ANQGSEA. V lost 4 bases to trimming and J lost 4 bases, with 22 bases between them. CDR3 loop: CSVGLVRSAGGTEAFF. Here the CDR3 DNA reads TGCAGCGTTGGGTTGGTTCGCTCGGCGGGGGGCACTGAAGCTTTCTTT.

The chain couples TRBV30 to TRBJ2-7; tentative D call: TRBD2 (6 bases). The germline V and J ends were trimmed by 1 base and 2 bases, with 9 bases remaining between them. CDR3 length: 13 amino acids. Germline values: CDR1 GTSNPN, CDR2 SVGIG (reference sequence). The chain's CDR3 is CAWSGLDPYEQYF. CDR3 nucleotides: TGTGCCTGGAGTGGACTAGATCCCTACGAGCAGTACTTC.

This chain connects TRBV19 to TRBJ2-5, with 7 bases matching TRBD1. The CDR3 loop spans 13 amino acids. Germline CDR1 reads LNHDA; CDR2 reads SQIVND (reference sequence). The V gene end was trimmed by 4 bases and the J gene end by 4 bases; junction bases not matched to a gene: 3. The CDR3 region is CASSTQGRETQYF. Here the CDR3 DNA reads TGTGCCAGTAGTACACAGGGGAGAGAGACCCAGTACTTC.

The J gene is TRBJ1-5, the V gene TRBV6-5; the D gene is possibly TRBD1 (6 bases). CDR1 and CDR2 (germline): MNHEY, SVGAGI. V lost 4 bases to trimming and J lost 1 base, with 11 bases between them. The CDR3 length is 15 residues. CDR3 protein: CASSSSGTSNQPQHF. As DNA, the CDR3 is TGTGCCAGCAGTTCCTCAGGGACAAGCAATCAGCCCCAGCATTTT.

The chain recombines TRBV9 with TRBJ2-1; 8 bases are shared with TRBD2. The CDR3 length is 13 residues. Germline assignment: CDR1 SGDLS and CDR2 YYNGEE. The J segment lost 9 bases and the V segment lost 2 bases, leaving 4 bases of the junction unmatched. CDR3 residues: CASSVDGRGEQFF. The CDR3 DNA reads as TGTGCCAGCAGCGTCGACGGGAGGGGTGAGCAGTTCTTC. The full variable domain, rest sourced from reference TRBV9 and TRBJ2-1, is DSGVTQTPKHLITATGQRVTLRCSPRSGDLSVYWYQQSLDQGLQFLIQYYNGEERAKGNILERFSAQQFPDLHSELNLSSLELGDSALYFCASSVDGRGEQFFGPGTRLTVL.

The J gene is TRBJ1-1, the V gene TRBV7-9; D gene unclear. From germline, CDR1 is SEHNR and CDR2 FQNEAQ (reference sequence). This CDR3 comprises 12 residues. Trimming left V 3 bases short and J 4 bases short, with 6 bases between. CDR3 residues: CASSFTGTEAFF. In DNA form, the CDR3 reads TGTGCCAGCAGCTTTACTGGCACTGAAGCTTTCTTT.

V usage is TRBV6-1 and J usage is TRBJ2-2; 8 bases fit TRBD2. Germline CDR1 MNHNS, CDR2 SASEGT. CDR3 size: 12 residues. The V segment lost 7 bases and the J segment 5 bases; nucleotides outside the gene matches: 0. The CDR3 region has the DNA TGTGCCAGCACGGGGGGGACCGGGGAGCTGTTTTTT. Protein product: CASTGGTGELFF.

The CDR3 loop reads CASSSTFSTEAFF. In DNA form, the CDR3 reads TGTGCCAGCAGCTCTACCTTCAGCACTGAAGCTTTCTTT. The genes are TRBV7-2 and TRBJ1-1; no definite D call. Looked up from germline, CDR1 is SGHTA and CDR2 is FQGNSA. This CDR3 has 13 residues. The V gene lost 4 bases and the J gene lost 4 bases, with 10 bases spanning the gap.

The V call is TRBV29-1, the J call TRBJ2-3; 7 positions match TRBD2. Trimming took 1 base from V and 1 from J; bases not matched to a gene: 8. CDR3 length: 16 residues. Germline V gives CDR1 SQVTM, CDR2 ANQGSEA. The CDR3 DNA sequence: TGCAGCGTTGAAGGGGAGACTAGCTTGGGCACAGATACGCAGTATTTT. Translating gives CSVEGETSLGTDTQYF.

The V and J genes are TRBV6-1 and TRBJ2-1; the D gene is possibly TRBD1 (6 bases). CDR1 and CDR2 from the germline V gene are MNHNS and SASEGT. The CDR3 length is 15 residues. Trimming shortened V by 7 bases and J by 2 bases, and 15 bases separated the two germline ends. CDR3 nucleotides: TGTGCCAGCATCGTAACAGGGAACCCCTACAATGAGCAGTTCTTC. This gives the protein CASIVTGNPYNEQFF.

This clone showed up just once. V usage is TRBV9 and J usage is TRBJ2-7; a possible D gene is TRBD2 (6 bases). The CDR3 has 15 residues. V shed 4 bases and J shed 3 bases, with 17 bases lying between them. Per germline, CDR1 SGDLS and CDR2 YYNGEE. Here the CDR3 DNA reads TGTGCCAGCAGCCGCCTAGGCGGAGGGCACTACGAGCAGTACTTC. Translation gives CASSRLGGGHYEQYF.

This clone was seen more than once but under ten times. The gene calls are TRBV2 and TRBJ2-1; D is uncertain. Germline V lookup: CDR1 SNHLY, CDR2 FYNNEI. The CDR3 length is 14 residues. V shed 10 bases and J shed 7 bases, with 20 bases lying between them. DNA for the CDR3: TGTGCCACGTCTTTAATGAGGCAGGTGAATGAGCAGTTCTTC. This translates into CATSLMRQVNEQFF.

The rearrangement uses TRBV5-1 and TRBJ2-2, with TRBD2 identical over 11 bases. CDR3 length equals 16 residues. V was clipped by 0 bases and J by 7 bases; unmatched bases: 5. Germline V CDR1 and CDR2: SGHRS, YFSETQ. The CDR3 here is CASSLDGTSGLGELFF. The CDR3 DNA reads as TGCGCCAGCAGCTTGGATGGGACTAGCGGTCTCGGGGAGCTGTTTTTT.

The rearrangement links TRBV28 to TRBJ2-5; 7 bases map to TRBD1. The J call is uncertain, as TRBJ2-7 better fits the DNA end. CDR1 is MDHEN and CDR2 is SYDVKM in the germline V gene. CDR3 length equals 15 residues. In nucleotides, the CDR3 is TGTGCCATCAACACACATGGAACGACAGGGCCCGAGCAGTACTTC. Translating it yields CAINTHGTTGPEQYF.

The chain is built from TRBV18 and TRBJ2-3; 11 positions match TRBD1. Germline-derived CDR1 and CDR2 are KGHSH and LQKENI. This CDR3 is built from 17 residues. Trimming at V came to 5 bases and at J to 2 bases, leaving 9 bases not matched to a gene. The CDR3 sequence: CASSWTGGASVTDTQYF. CDR3 sequence (DNA): TGTGCCAGCTCATGGACAGGGGGCGCGTCAGTCACAGATACGCAGTATTTT.

As for this clone: The same CDR3 is also encoded by other DNA sequences in this sample. The chain links TRBV5-1 to TRBJ2-1; D might be TRBD2 (6 bases). CDR1 SGHRS and CDR2 YFSETQ come from the germline V gene. V lost 4 bases, J lost 0 bases, and 11 bases lay in between. The CDR3 is 15 residues long. The CDR3 bases are TGCGCCAGCAGCCGGGGGACGAGCTCCTACAATGAGCAGTTCTTC. Translating gives CASSRGTSSYNEQFF.

The rearrangement uses TRBV5-1 and TRBJ2-7; 12 bases are a match to TRBD2. Germline CDR1 reads SGHRS; CDR2 reads YFSETQ. V lost 3 bases and J lost 5; bases outside the gene matches: 6. The CDR3 covers 15 residues. DNA of the CDR3: TGCGCCAGCAGCTCGACTAGCGGGAGAGTCCACGAGCAGTACTTC. Translation gives CASSSTSGRVHEQYF.

The chain couples TRBV15 to TRBJ2-7; 7 bases are a match to TRBD2. The ends lost 3 bases at V and 4 bases at J; junction bases unmatched: 9. Germline-derived CDR1 and CDR2 are LNHNV and YYDKDF (reference sequence). CDR3 length: 15 amino acids. Here the CDR3 DNA reads TGTGCCACCAGCAGGGAAACTAGCGCGTTATACGAGCAGTACTTC. Its translation is CATSRETSALYEQYF.